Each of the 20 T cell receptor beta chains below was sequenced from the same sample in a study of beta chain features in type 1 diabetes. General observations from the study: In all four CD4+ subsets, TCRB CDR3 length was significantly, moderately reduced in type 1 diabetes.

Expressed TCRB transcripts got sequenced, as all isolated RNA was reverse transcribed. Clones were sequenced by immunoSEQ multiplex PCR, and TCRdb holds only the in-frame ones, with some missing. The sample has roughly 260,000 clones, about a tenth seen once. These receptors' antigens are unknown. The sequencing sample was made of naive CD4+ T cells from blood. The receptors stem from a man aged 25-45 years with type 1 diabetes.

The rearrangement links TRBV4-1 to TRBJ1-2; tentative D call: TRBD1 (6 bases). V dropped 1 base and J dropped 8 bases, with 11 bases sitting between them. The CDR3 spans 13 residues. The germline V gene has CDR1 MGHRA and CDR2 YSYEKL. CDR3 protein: CASSQVGASGYTF. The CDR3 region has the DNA TGCGCCAGCAGCCAAGTGGGGGCGAGCGGCTACACCTTC.

The DNA of the CDR3 is TGTGCCAGCAATAGGGCAGGGGGAGTGGATACGCAGTATTTT. Residues: CASNRAGGVDTQYF. The gene calls are TRBV9 and TRBJ2-3; the match to TRBD1 covers 7 bases. V lost 6 bases and J lost 6; bases outside the gene matches: 10. Germline CDR1 is SGDLS and CDR2 is YYNGEE. This CDR3 has 14 residues.

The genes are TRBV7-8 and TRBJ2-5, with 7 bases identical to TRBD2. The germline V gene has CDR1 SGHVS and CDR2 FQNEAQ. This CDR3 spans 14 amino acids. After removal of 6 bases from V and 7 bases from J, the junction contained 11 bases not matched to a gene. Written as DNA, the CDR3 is TGTGCCAGCAGACCTAAGCGGGGTGCGGGGACCCAGTACTTC. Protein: CASRPKRGAGTQYF.

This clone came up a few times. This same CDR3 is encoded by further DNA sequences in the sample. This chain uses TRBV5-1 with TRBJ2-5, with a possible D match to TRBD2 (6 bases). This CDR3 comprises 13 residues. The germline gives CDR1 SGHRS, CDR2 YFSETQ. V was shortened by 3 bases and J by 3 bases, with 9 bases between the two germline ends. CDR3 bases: TGCGCCAGCAGCTCCGGGGGAGAAGAGACCCAGTACTTC. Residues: CASSSGGEETQYF.

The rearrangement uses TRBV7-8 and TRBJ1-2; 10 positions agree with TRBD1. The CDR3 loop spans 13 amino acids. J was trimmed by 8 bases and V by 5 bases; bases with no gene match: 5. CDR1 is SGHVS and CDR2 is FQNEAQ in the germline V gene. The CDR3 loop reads CASSLDRGQGYTF. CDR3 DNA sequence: TGTGCCAGCAGCCTCGACAGGGGGCAAGGCTACACCTTC.

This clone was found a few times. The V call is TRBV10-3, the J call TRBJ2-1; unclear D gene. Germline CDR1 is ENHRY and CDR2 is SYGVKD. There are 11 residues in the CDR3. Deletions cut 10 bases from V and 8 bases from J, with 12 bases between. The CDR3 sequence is CATTHSDEQFF. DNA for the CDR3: TGTGCCACCACCCACTCGGATGAGCAGTTCTTC.

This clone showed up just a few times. The DNA for the CDR3 is TGTGCCAGCACCACTTGGCAGGGGGCCTACGAGCAGTACTTC. Protein sequence: CASTTWQGAYEQYF. The V and J genes are TRBV2 and TRBJ2-7; 7 nucleotides line up with TRBD1. V lost 7 bases, J lost 2 bases, and 8 bases stayed unmatched. Germline V gene sequence: CDR1 SNHLY, CDR2 FYNNEI. The length of the CDR3 is 14 residues.

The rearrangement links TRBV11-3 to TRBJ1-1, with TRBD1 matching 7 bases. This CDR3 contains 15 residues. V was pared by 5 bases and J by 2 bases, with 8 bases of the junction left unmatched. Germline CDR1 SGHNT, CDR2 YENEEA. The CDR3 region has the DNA TGTGCCAGCAGCACCACCGGGACAGTTAACACTGAAGCTTTCTTT. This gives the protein CASSTTGTVNTEAFF.

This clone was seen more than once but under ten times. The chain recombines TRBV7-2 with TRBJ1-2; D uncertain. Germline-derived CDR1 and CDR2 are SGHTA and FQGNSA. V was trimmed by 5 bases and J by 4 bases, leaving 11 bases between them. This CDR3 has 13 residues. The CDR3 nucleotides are TGTGCCAGCAGCACAAGAGGCTTCTATGGCTACACCTTC. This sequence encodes CASSTRGFYGYTF.

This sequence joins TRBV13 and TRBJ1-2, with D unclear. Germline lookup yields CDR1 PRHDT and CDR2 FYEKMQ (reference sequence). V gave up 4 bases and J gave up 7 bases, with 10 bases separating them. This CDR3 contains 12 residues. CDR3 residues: CASSSSRGGYTF. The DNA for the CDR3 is TGTGCCAGCAGCTCCAGCAGAGGTGGCTACACCTTC.

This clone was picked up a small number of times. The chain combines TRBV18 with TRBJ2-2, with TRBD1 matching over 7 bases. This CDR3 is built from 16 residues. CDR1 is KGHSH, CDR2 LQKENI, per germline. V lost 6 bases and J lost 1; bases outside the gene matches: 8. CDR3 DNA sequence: TGTGCCAGCTCTCGTCCCCGGACAGGGAACACCGGGGAGCTGTTTTTT. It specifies CASSRPRTGNTGELFF.

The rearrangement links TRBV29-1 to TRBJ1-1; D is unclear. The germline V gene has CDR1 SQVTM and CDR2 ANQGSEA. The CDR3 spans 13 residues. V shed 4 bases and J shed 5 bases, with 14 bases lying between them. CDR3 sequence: CSVGPVGRTEAFF. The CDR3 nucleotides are TGCAGCGTTGGGCCGGTGGGCCGTACTGAAGCTTTCTTT.

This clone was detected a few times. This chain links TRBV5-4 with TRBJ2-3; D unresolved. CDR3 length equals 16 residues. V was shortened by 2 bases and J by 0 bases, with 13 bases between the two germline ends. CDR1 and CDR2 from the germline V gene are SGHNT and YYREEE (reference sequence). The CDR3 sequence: CASSFRQATSTDTQYF. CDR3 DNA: TGTGCCAGCAGCTTCCGACAAGCAACTAGCACAGATACGCAGTATTTT.

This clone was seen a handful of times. CDR3 residues: CASSLNRDVAQHF. The CDR3 nucleotides read TGTGCCAGCAGTTTAAACAGGGATGTGGCCCAGCATTTT. The chain carries TRBV27 and TRBJ1-5; D might be TRBD1 (6 bases). Trimming shortened V by 2 bases and J by 11 bases, and 13 bases separated the two germline ends. The germline V gene has CDR1 MNHEY and CDR2 SMNVEV (reference sequence). There are 13 residues in the CDR3.

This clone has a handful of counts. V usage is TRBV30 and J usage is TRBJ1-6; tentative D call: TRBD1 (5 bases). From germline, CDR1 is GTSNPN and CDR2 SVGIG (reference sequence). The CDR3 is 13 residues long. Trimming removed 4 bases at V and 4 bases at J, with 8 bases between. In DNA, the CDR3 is TGTGCCTGGACAAGACAGTATAATTCACCCCTCCACTTT. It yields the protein CAWTRQYNSPLHF.

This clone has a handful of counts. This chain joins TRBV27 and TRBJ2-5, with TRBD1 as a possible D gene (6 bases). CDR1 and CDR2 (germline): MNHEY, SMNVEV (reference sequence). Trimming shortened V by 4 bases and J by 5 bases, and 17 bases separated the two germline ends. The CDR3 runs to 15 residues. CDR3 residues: CASSSLGARGETQYF. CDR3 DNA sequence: TGTGCCAGCAGTTCCCTGGGGGCCCGCGGGGAGACCCAGTACTTC.

CDR3 in DNA: TGTGCCAGCAGCCGGCTTAGGGGCCCGAACACTGAAGCTTTCTTT. It translates to CASSRLRGPNTEAFF. The chain has TRBV27 and TRBJ1-1; D may be TRBD1 (5 bases). Trimming shortened V by 6 bases and J by 1 base, and 15 bases separated the two germline ends. CDR1 is MNHEY and CDR2 is SMNVEV in the germline V gene (reference sequence). The CDR3 loop spans 15 amino acids.

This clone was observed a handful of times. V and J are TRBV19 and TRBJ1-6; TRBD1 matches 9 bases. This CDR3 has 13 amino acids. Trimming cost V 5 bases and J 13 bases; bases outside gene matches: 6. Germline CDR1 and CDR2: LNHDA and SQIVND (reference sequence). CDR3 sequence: CASSLRQGDPLHF. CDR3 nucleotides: TGTGCCAGTAGTTTGCGACAGGGGGACCCCCTCCACTTT.

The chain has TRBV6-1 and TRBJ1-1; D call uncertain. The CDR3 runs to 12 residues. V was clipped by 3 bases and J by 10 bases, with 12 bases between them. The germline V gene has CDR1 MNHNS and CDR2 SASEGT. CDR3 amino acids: CASSERLSGAFF. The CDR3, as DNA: TGTGCCAGCAGTGAGCGACTCTCGGGAGCTTTCTTT.

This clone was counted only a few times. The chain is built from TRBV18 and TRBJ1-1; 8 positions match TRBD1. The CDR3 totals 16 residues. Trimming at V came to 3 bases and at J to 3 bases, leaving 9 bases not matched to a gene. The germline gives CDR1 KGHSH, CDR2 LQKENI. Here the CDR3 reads CASSPPSGGEDTEAFF. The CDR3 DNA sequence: TGTGCCAGCTCACCTCCGTCAGGGGGCGAGGACACTGAAGCTTTCTTT.